This T cell receptor beta chain was obtained from a study of T cells in Graves' hyperthyroidism and ophthalmopathy. Regions amplified from RNA transcripts were the TCR beta CDR3 regions. TCR CDR3 underwent first-round RT-PCR with the HTBI primer set. TCRdb reanalysed the multiplex PCR reads using MiXCR and keeps one entry per CDR3 protein. The table records about 380,000 distinct CDR3 sequences, approximately 17% of them present only once. The CDR3 has 14 amino acids. Germline CDR1 reads SGHVS; CDR2 reads FNYEAQ. Trimming took off 1 base at V and 5 bases at J, with 8 bases between the two ends. A single count supports this clonotype.

The source of this sequence is a man younger than 35 with Graves' ophthalmopathy. The sequenced material came from blood. V is TRBV7-6 and J is TRBJ2-2; D not certain. The CDR3 spells CASSLVGETGELFF. The CDR3, as DNA: TGTGCCAGCAGCTTAGTTGGAGAAACCGGGGAGCTGTTTTTT.